The clone carrying this T cell receptor beta chain was detected ten times or more. Antigen: not known. These data originate in a study of CD8 T cells in ankylosing spondylitis. Study findings and constraints: From matched ankylosing spondylitis synovial fluid, disease-linked clones were reportedly recovered at significantly enriched levels. Relatively scarce in peripheral blood, disease-linked clones were CD8+.

The ends lost 6 bases at V and 5 bases at J; junction bases unmatched: 5. CDR3 length: 13 residues. The germline CDR1 and CDR2 sequences are MNHEY and SVGEGT. TCRdb analysed the 5' RACE reads with MiXCR anew, one entry per CDR3 protein. The table records roughly 130,000 distinct CDR3 sequences, roughly 8.8% of them present only once. The sample consisted of synovial fluid, either unsorted or a sorted T cell fraction (not recorded which). The chain links TRBV6-2 or TRBV6-3 to TRBJ1-2; 8 bases match TRBD1. The receptor was isolated from a male donor with ankylosing spondylitis. CDR3 in amino acids: CASSRQGKYGYTF. CDR3 DNA sequence: TGTGCCAGCAGCCGACAGGGGAAGTATGGCTACACCTTC.